This TCR beta chain originates from a study of blood T cell repertoires in COVID-19. For the study at large: Specimens from acute and convalescent COVID-19 originated in the United States, Italy and Spain.

This clone was picked up a small number of times. The authors' processing: Researchers report that nucleated cell counts were estimated from reference gene primer amplification. The protocol was immunoSEQ multiplex PCR, while the TCRdb copy is restricted to in-frame clones and leaves out a portion. The D gene and trimming were derived from the DNA, and the V and J assignments and clone size from that table. The table lists under 350,000 clones, 75% to 90% of them singletons. The CDR3 runs to 12 residues. V was pared by 6 bases and J by 10 bases, with 15 bases between. This rearrangement joins TRBV12-3 or TRBV12-4 to TRBJ1-1; D gene ambiguous. Source material: peripheral blood. This sequence was found in a woman aged 70-85 years with acute or convalescent COVID-19. The CDR3 reads CASRSGREVAFF. The CDR3 DNA reads as TGTGCCAGCAGGTCCGGCCGGGAGGTAGCTTTCTTT.